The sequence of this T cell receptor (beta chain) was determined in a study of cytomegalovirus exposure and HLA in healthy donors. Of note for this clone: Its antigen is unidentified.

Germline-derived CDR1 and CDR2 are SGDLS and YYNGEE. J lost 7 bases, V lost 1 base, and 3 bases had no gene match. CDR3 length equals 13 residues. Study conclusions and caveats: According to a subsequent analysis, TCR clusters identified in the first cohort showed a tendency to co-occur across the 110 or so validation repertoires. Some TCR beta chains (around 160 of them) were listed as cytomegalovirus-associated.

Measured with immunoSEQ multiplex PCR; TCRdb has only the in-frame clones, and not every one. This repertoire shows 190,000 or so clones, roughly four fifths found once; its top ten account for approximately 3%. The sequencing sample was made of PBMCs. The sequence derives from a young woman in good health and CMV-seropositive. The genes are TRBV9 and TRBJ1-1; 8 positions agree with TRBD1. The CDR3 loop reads CASSVTQGGEAFF. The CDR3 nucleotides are TGTGCCAGCAGCGTAACACAGGGGGGTGAAGCTTTCTTT. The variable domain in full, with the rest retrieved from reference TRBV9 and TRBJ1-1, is DSGVTQTPKHLITATGQRVTLRCSPRSGDLSVYWYQQSLDQGLQFLIQYYNGEERAKGNILERFSAQQFPDLHSELNLSSLELGDSALYFCASSVTQGGEAFFGQGTRLTVV.